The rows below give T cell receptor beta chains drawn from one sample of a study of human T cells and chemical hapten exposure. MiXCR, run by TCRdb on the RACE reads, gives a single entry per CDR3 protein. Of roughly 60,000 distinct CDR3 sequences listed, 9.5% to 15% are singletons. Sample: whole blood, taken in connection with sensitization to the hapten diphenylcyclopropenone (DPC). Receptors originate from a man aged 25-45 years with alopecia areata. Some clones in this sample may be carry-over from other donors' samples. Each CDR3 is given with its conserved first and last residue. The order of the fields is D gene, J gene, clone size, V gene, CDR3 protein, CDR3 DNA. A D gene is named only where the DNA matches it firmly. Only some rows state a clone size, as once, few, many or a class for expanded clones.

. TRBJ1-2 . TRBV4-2 CASSLARGTDYGYTF TGTGCCAGCAGCCTAGCGAGGGGAACAGACTATGGCTACACCTTC
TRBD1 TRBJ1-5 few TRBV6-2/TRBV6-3 CASSYAPGQGGSNQPQHF TGTGCCAGCAGTTACGCGCCGGGACAGGGGGGTAGCAATCAGCCCCAGCATTTT
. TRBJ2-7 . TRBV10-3 CATVDTASYEQYF TGTGCCACCGTGGACACCGCCTCCTACGAGCAGTACTTC
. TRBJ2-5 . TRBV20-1 CSARDHRGKETQYF TGCAGTGCTAGAGATCATCGGGGAAAAGAGACCCAGTACTTC
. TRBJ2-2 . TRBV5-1 CASSLTNTGELFF TGCGCCAGCAGCCTGACAAACACCGGGGAGCTGTTTTTT
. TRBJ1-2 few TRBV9 CASSVGSGVDYGYTF TGTGCCAGCAGCGTAGGGTCAGGGGTCGACTATGGCTACACCTTC
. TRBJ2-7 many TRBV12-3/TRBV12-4 CASSQRDGSYEQYF TGTGCCAGCAGCCAAAGGGACGGCTCCTACGAGCAGTACTTC
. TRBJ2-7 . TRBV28 CASMTAYEQYF TGTGCCAGCATGACAGCATACGAGCAGTACTTC
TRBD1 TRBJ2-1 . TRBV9 CASSDRGEGYNEQFF TGTGCCAGCAGCGACAGGGGCGAGGGGTACAATGAGCAGTTCTTC
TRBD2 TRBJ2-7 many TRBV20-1 CGGEGVSYEQYF TGCGGGGGGGAGGGTGTGTCCTACGAGCAGTACTTC
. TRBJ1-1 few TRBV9 CASGRVTEAFF TGTGCCAGCGGCCGGGTCACTGAAGCTTTCTTT
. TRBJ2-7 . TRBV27 CASSLGRREQYF TGTGCCAGCAGTTTAGGGCGCCGCGAGCAGTACTTC
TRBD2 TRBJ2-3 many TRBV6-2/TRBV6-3 CASSFLAGSTDTQYF TGTGCCAGCAGTTTCTTAGCGGGGTCCACAGATACGCAGTATTTT
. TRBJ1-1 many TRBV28 CASRRAGTEAFF TGTGCCAGCAGAAGGGCCGGCACTGAAGCTTTCTTT
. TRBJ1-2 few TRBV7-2 CASSYEGVRGYTF TGTGCCAGCAGCTACGAGGGCGTCCGGGGCTACACCTTC
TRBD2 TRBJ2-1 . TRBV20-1 CSAPIAGALYNEQFF TGCAGTGCTCCAATAGCGGGGGCCCTCTACAATGAGCAGTTCTTC
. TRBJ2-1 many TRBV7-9 CASSPSEATYNEQFF TGTGCCAGCAGCCCAAGTGAGGCTACCTACAATGAGCAGTTCTTC
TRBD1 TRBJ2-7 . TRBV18 CASSPRLGTDSYEQYF TGTGCCAGCTCACCACGTCTCGGGACAGACTCCTACGAGCAGTACTTC